The T cell receptor beta chain described here comes from a study of pediatric ulcerative colitis. Overall study findings and caveats: No controls had the two rectal clonotypes shared by ulcerative colitis patients.

Germline V lookup: CDR1 MDHEN, CDR2 SYDVKM. This CDR3 spans 15 amino acids. V dropped 10 bases and J dropped 5; count of bases not matched to a gene: 10. Rectal tissue came from one to two pinch biopsies taken at colonoscopy. Clones were read by immunoSEQ multiplex PCR, and TCRdb kept only the in-frame ones, dropping some. Among about 37,000 clones, roughly 71% were seen once, and the ten largest hold about 9.1%. As for this clone: Its antigen is not known.

The sequence derives from a boy between 10 and 17 years old with severe ulcerative colitis. V usage is TRBV28 and J usage is TRBJ2-2; 10 bases fit TRBD2. The sequenced sample was gut tissue. The CDR3 sequence: CATERGGQRTGELFF. The CDR3, as DNA: TGTGCCACTGAGCGGGGGGGCCAGAGGACCGGGGAGCTGTTTTTT. The full variable domain, with the rest looked up from reference TRBV28 and TRBJ2-2, is DVKVTQSSRYLVKRTGEKVFLECVQDMDHENMFWYRQDPGLGLRLIYFSYDVKMKEKGDIPEGYSVSREKKERFSLILESASTNQTSMYLCATERGGQRTGELFFGEGSRLTVL.